The clone carrying this T cell receptor (beta chain) has only one observation. Its antigen is undetermined. The data are from a study of blood T cells in healthy people across ages. Study-wide background: Capture via template switching afforded approximately one barcoded beta molecule per two T cells.

Together with a sample-barcoded 5' primer, a J-beta primer mix was included in a second PCR lasting about 6 to 12 cycles. TCRdb re-called the 5' RACE reads with MiXCR, one entry per CDR3 protein. Here the sample spans over 600,000 distinct CDR3 sequences, around two fifths being singletons. CDR1 is WSHSY and CDR2 is SAAADI in the germline V gene. Trimming took 10 bases from V and 1 from J; bases not matched to a gene: 8. The CDR3 consists of 14 residues. Regarding the study as a whole: The diversity estimates, figures obtained from one million T cells, were considered underestimates.

Sample donors were healthy Caucasian individuals that came from Russia, aged roughly 6 to 95. Every donor gave ten milliliters of peripheral blood. This sequence originates from a man aged 80 or over in good health. This chain uses TRBV10-2 with TRBJ2-7; 9 positions match TRBD1. Sequencing was carried out using blood. The CDR3 reads CATEDRGLSYEQYF. CDR3 in DNA: TGCGCCACCGAGGACAGGGGTCTTTCCTACGAGCAGTACTTC.